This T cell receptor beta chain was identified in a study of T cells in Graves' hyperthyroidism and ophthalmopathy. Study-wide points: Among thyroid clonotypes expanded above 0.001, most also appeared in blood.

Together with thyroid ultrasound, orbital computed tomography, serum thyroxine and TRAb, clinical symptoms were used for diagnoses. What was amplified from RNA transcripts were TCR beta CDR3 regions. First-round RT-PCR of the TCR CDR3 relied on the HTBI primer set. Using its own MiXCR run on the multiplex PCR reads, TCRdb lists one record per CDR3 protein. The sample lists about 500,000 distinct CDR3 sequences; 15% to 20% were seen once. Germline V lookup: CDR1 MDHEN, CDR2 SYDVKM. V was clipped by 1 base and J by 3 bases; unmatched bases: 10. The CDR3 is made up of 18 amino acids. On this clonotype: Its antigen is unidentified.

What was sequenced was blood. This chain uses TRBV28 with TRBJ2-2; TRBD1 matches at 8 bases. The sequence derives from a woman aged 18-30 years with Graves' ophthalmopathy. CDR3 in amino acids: CASSLLLQDRVYTGELFF. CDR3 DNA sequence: TGTGCCAGCAGTTTATTGCTACAGGACAGGGTATACACCGGGGAGCTGTTTTTT.